This T cell receptor (beta chain) was sequenced in a study of CD8+CD57+ T cells in acquired aplastic anemia (dated by TCRdb to the late 2010s). The study in broad terms: On average, sorted CD4+ and CD8+ cells yielded 2.5 to 3.5 ug of extracted DNA, with a range of roughly 0.17 to 27.4 ug. CD8+CD57+ expansion was defined as a frequency above the mean frequency observed in healthy subjects.

Genomic DNA served as template for TCR beta VDJ combination and CDR3 sequence profiling. An Illumina HiSeq 2000 was used for TCR repertoire sequencing. The published analysis was carried out like this. TRBV/TRBJ rearrangement plots, CDR3 size and DJ length profiles, and Simpson's diversity index were used to evaluate the repertoires. The most abundant DNA sequence in the deep sequencing data was defined as the immunodominant clone. CDR3 amino acid sequences were checked for sharing across subjects and were also compared against the VDJdb database and published repertoires. TCRdb took the public reads, trimmed them with fastp at Q25, ran MiXCR for clone calling and kept in-frame beta chains. Duplicate CDR3 protein sequences are folded into a single record with the most common DNA and genes. These V and J calls are TCRdb output, not the study's own analysis. This sample has approximately 200,000 distinct CDR3 sequences in its table, and about half of those were observed once. Of the sample, just under 20% is held by the ten largest clones.

Patients chosen for sequencing had shown expansion of CD8+CD57+ cells by flow cytometry. Every patient had severe acquired aplastic anemia, diagnosed using the International Study of Aplastic Anemia and Agranulocytosis and Camitta criteria. No patient had received any therapy when blood was sampled. In the study, sorted CD4+ and CD8+ blood T cells from patients with severe aplastic anemia and from healthy subjects underwent deep sequencing of TCR repertoires. Patients were enrolled in the USA under clinicaltrials.gov protocols 00001620, 01623167, 00001397, 00071045, 00081523 and 00961064. Ficoll-Paque density gradient centrifugation was used to isolate peripheral blood mononuclear cells. Before DNA was extracted, CD4+ and CD8+ T cells were sorted using either FACS or magnetic beads. Study-level results and caveats: CD8+ Simpson's diversity did not differ significantly between patients and healthy controls (P=0.060). Around 30 CD8+ CDR3 sequences were found in both patients and controls but appeared to be highly expressed in patients and within the immunodominant clones of the patients.

Counted from cysteine to phenylalanine, this CDR3 has 11 amino acids. The entry retains the CDR3 DNA only, 33 bases that are in frame from base 1. CDR1 and CDR2 are read off the germline V gene as SGHVS and FQNEAQ. V is trimmed back by 3 bases and J by 12 bases, and the junction contains 2 bases that no gene match accounts for. Concerning this clonotype itself: Its antigen is not yet known. No qualities accompany the bases; no much larger clone lies one base away.

This clonotype was obtained from a human donor with aplastic anemia. The V gene is TRBV7-8 and the J gene is TRBJ1-2; 9 middle bases align to TRBD1. The sample taken for sequencing was sorted CD4+, CD8+, or CD8+CD57+ T cells (not recorded which) from PBMCs. The CDR3 corresponds to CASSLDRGDTF. The sequence in DNA is TGTGCCAGCAGCTTGGACAGGGGCGACACCTTC.